The text below deals with one T cell receptor beta chain. No antigen is known for it. There are no base qualities to consult, and no much larger clone falls within one base. Libraries were prepared through the immunoSEQ multiplex PCR assay. For the multiplex PCR, a mixture combining 60 forward primers for TCR Vbeta segments and 13 reverse primers for TCR Jbeta segments was used. A multiplex PCR assay on genomic DNA amplified the CDR3 region of rearranged TCR beta genes. On the Illumina HiSeq System, the amplified TCR beta libraries were sequenced as 87-base-pair reads. From the authors' description of their analysis: A later analysis tallied tens of millions of unique TCR beta chains across the roughly 610 repertoires, and about 10 million of those chains were shared by two or more donors. Raw reads were error-corrected and collapsed into unique sequences by a nearest-neighbor algorithm in which closely related sequences were merged to remove PCR and sequencing errors. Alignment of CDR3 sequences to IMGT reference sequences was used to assign V, D and J gene segments. For a sequence to be retained, a match of at least six nucleotides was required to both a V gene segment and a J gene segment. Rearrangements were classified as productive when the CDR3 lacked stop codons and remained in frame with V and J, and all other rearrangements were classified as non-productive. CDR3 was defined by IMGT convention, running from the second conserved V-encoded cysteine to the conserved J-encoded phenylalanine. The earlier analysis of some 550 of the donors excluded any sequence lacking an unambiguous match to a single V gene segment. In an earlier analysis of approximately 590 of the donors, a V segment was called functional when productive rearrangements were above 56.7%, and segregating when the standard deviation between donors exceeded 5%. A statistical classification framework was built to diagnose cytomegalovirus status from the catalog of TCR beta chain sequences. In a later analysis, V and J genes were assigned by comparing TCR nucleotide sequences against IMGT/GENE-DB human TR gene sequences. Using the TCRdist pipeline, a later analysis assigned CDR3 sequences along with most-parsimonious VDJ recombination scenarios. In a later analysis, each TCR beta chain was defined by its CDR3 amino acid sequence together with its V-gene family, and reads without a unique V-gene family were excluded. In a later analysis, 450 to 600 highly shared, low-generation-probability nucleotide sequences were removed to address suspected cross-contamination and a sequencing artifact. In a later analysis, a clonal expansion index was calculated for each public chain from normalized within-repertoire ranks of inferred template counts. A later analysis computed generation probabilities with a VDJ recombination model fitted to out-of-frame rearrangements, and checked the results against IGoR. In a later analysis, TCR-TCR, TCR-HLA and TCR-CMV co-occurrence was scored with hypergeometric tests, and a repertoire-size bias correction was applied to TCR pairs. False discovery rates were estimated in a later analysis by permuting HLA or CMV assignments 20 times. A later analysis grouped co-occurring TCRs with DBSCAN, adding TCRdist sequence similarity when clustering within HLA-allele-positive subsets. For co-occurrence clustering, repertoires with fewer than 30,000 or more than 120,000 public chains were excluded, along with four or five repertoires with anomalous nucleotide sharing. What TCRdb holds here is the immuneACCESS table cut down to in-frame rearrangements. Part of the clones is not present; checked against another copy, under half of the missing clones reflect an unresolved V gene, and the others are unexplained. V and J calls plus clone size are reproduced from that table; the DNA served to infer D and trimming. The sample records roughly 160,000 clones, roughly 80% of which are singletons. The ten top clones hold 4.3% of the sample.

The data were obtained in a study of cytomegalovirus exposure and HLA in healthy donors (dated by TCRdb to between 2016 and 2019). About the full investigation: In an earlier analysis of roughly 500 of the donors, 250 to 300 Gb of sequence data and 120 million or so unique TCR beta sequences from 150 million to 200 million T cells were reported. Rather than using new phenotypic data, the later analysis identified candidate immune exposures from TCR beta sequences and from how often those sequences occurred across donors. Using immunosequencing, the study profiled T cell repertoires from approximately 700 subjects and related those repertoires to cytomegalovirus serostatus. All discovery cohort repertoires had been generated on a single sequencing platform. Among the approximately 400 genotyped donors, approximately 81% belonged to the genetic ancestry cluster associated with self-reported Caucasian donors. Along with the approximately 700-subject first cohort, a separate validation cohort of over 90 different subjects was used. To predict cytomegalovirus infection status, the study brought together high-throughput TCR immunosequencing, statistical association of individual TCRs with disease status, and machine learning. About 300 gigabases of sequencing data and 70 million to 95 million unique TCR sequences made up an early release that covered about 640 HLA-typed donors. A later analysis re-analyzed previously published TCR beta repertoires from about 600 donors and added high-resolution HLA genotyping to study TCR occurrence patterns. In a later genetic analysis, genome-wide SNP genotypes for about 65% of the roughly 670 donors were used, and that subset was treated as a discovery cohort. The number of donors typed differed by locus, with roughly 620-630 for A, B, C, DRB1 and DQB1, around 520 for DQA1, under 610 for DPA1, and some 450 for DPB1. Alongside the repertoire data, information on donor age, sex, ethnicity and CMV serostatus was compiled. An earlier analysis of more than 450 of the donors used high-throughput TCR beta sequencing to judge whether each TCR beta V gene segment behaved as functional or pseudogenic. Among 300 to 500 genotyped donors of the cohort, an average of roughly 230,000 unique TCR beta nucleotide sequences was sequenced per donor, of which about 18% were non-productive. Four to six DR-DQ haplotypes were handled as single units for association and clustering, since linkage in the cohort was strong. The aim of the study was to test whether cataloging public T cell receptors could identify signatures of past pathogen exposure. HLA typing included class I and class II loci at four-digit resolution.

In total, 666 healthy bone marrow donors made up the cohort. Cohort members were all nominally healthy when sampled, although unrecorded immune exposures were likely present. The donor tested CMV seronegative and was one of the 352 seronegative cohort members. Every donor gave a peripheral blood sample, and the peripheral blood mononuclear cells from that sample were used for TCR beta sequencing. Genomic DNA was extracted from the blood cell samples with the Qiagen DNeasy Blood Extraction Kit. Broad study findings and their caveats: A later analysis found that most CMV-associated TCR beta chains appeared HLA-restricted, with HLA associations seemingly driven largely by CMV exposure. Because some donors lacked HLA typing at each locus, the association tests relied only on the typed subset. A later analysis found that TCR association rates varied across HLA loci, with DRB1 alleles showing the most associated TCRs and HLA-C alleles the fewest. Presence/absence analyses assumed roughly uniform sequencing depth across donors, an assumption that may not hold. While some public TCRs were present in many individuals, most TCR sequences turned up only very rarely across donors. When HLA alleles, especially DR and DQ, strongly co-occurred, attributing TCR associations to individual alleles was difficult. The cohort was sequenced for TCR beta chains only, and without alpha or paired-chain data the features that could be detected were limited. In a later analysis, several top co-occurrence clusters were reported to appear linked to parvovirus B19, influenza, CMV and Epstein-Barr virus. The 87-base-pair reads could not distinguish some IMGT-functional V segments, including TRBV6-2 and TRBV6-3, so those segments were excluded. In vitro tests confirmed that a few of the cytomegalovirus-associated TCR beta chains recognize cytomegalovirus antigens. Specific HLA alleles were associated with more than 15,000 TCR beta sequences at a false discovery rate of 0.05 in a later analysis. The earlier analysis of about 600 of the donors excluded seventeen rarely observed V segments, including chromosome 9 orphons, because counts were too low. The only immune exposure information available for the cohort was CMV serostatus. In both the original and validation cohorts, the classifier was reported to diagnose cytomegalovirus status with high specificity and sensitivity. An association between a missense DCLRE1C variant and V-gene and J-gene trimming of TCR beta chains was found in a later genetic analysis and replicated in an independent cohort. The study listed 150 to 200 TCR beta chains as associated with cytomegalovirus. Correlated functional status among segregating V segments might reflect linkage disequilibrium, but an unknown experimental factor could not be ruled out. An earlier analysis of around 500 of the donors showed that most TCR beta V segments appeared in productive rearrangements either about 87% or about 30% of the time, which broadly matched IMGT annotations. Compared with the approximately 670-donor mean, donors in an Asian-associated ancestry cluster had fewer N-insertions in productive TCRs, according to a later genetic analysis. In a later analysis, HLA-associated TCR beta chains were found to be more clonally expanded and to have lower generation probabilities than equally common non-associated chains. A further reported finding was that TCR beta sequences accurately predicted the HLA-A and HLA-B alleles for most subjects in the first cohort. The sequencing pipeline was judged likely to have produced a cluster of highly shared sequence variants as a technical artifact. It was suggested by the authors that the approach could potentially be generalized to other disease states and immunological phenotypes.

CDR1 and CDR2, looked up from the germline V gene, are MNHNS and SASEGT. Deletion took 8 bases off V and 0 bases off J, with a span of 5 bases between the germline ends. From the cysteine through the phenylalanine, the CDR3 covers 13 amino acids. This entry keeps only the CDR3 DNA: 39 bases, framed from base 1. Sequenced sample: PBMCs. The rearrangement joined TRBV6-1 to TRBJ2-6; too little of a D gene remains to name it. The source is a man aged 40-50 years in good health and CMV-seronegative. The DNA is as follows: TGTGCCAGCTTTCTCTCTGGGGCCAACGTCCTGACTTTC. The encoded protein is CASFLSGANVLTF.